One sample yielded the 23 T cell receptor beta chains listed below, sequenced in a study of T cell responses to AZD1222 COVID-19 vaccine. The protocol was immunoSEQ multiplex PCR, while the TCRdb copy is restricted to in-frame clones and leaves out a portion. This table has more than 85,000 clones, approximately 88% appearing once. The sequencing here drew on peripheral blood, taken 28 days after the second AZD1222 dose. These receptor sequences come from an adult who received the AZD1222 COVID-19 vaccine.

The chain carries TRBV28 and TRBJ1-1, with D tentatively TRBD1 (5 bases). Deletions cut 4 bases from V and 11 bases from J, with 14 bases between. The germline V gene encodes CDR1 MDHEN and CDR2 SYDVKM. The CDR3 is 12 residues long. CDR3 sequence: CASSSSRGWAFF. CDR3 in DNA: TGTGCCAGCAGTTCATCAAGGGGATGGGCTTTCTTT.

J is TRBJ1-5 and V is TRBV4-1; D perhaps matches TRBD1 (6 bases). This CDR3 spans 15 amino acids. The ends were cut back, 0 bases at V and 9 bases at J, with 15 bases in the middle. Germline CDR1 is MGHRA and CDR2 is YSYEKL. The DNA for the CDR3 is TGCGCCAGCAGCCAAGAGGAGGGGGGCCCCTCGCCCCAGCATTTT. It is translated as CASSQEEGGPSPQHF.

The rearrangement uses TRBV7-9 and TRBJ2-1; D is unresolved. The CDR3 has 13 amino acids. Germline V CDR1 and CDR2: SEHNR, FQNEAQ (reference sequence). V was trimmed by 6 bases and J by 2 bases, leaving 8 bases between them. The CDR3 spells CASSQVTYNEQFF. The CDR3 nucleotides read TGTGCCAGCAGTCAAGTAACCTACAATGAGCAGTTCTTC.

The CDR3 loop is CASGREGGQPQHF. DNA of the CDR3: TGTGCCAGCGGCCGTGAGGGAGGGCAGCCCCAGCATTTT. V usage is TRBV2 and J usage is TRBJ1-5; D ambiguous. Germline V CDR1 and CDR2: SNHLY, FYNNEI. The CDR3 is 13 residues long. The V and J ends lost 8 bases and 7 bases respectively, with 15 bases between them.

The chain has TRBV5-1 and TRBJ2-5; D is ambiguous. V gave up 2 bases and J gave up 0 bases, with 8 bases separating them. The CDR3 length is 14 residues. The germline gives CDR1 SGHRS, CDR2 YFSETQ. The CDR3 DNA reads as TGCGCCAGCAGCTTTGGCAGCTACCAAGAGACCCAGTACTTC. Its translation is CASSFGSYQETQYF.

The V gene is TRBV9, the J gene TRBJ1-2; D ambiguous. This CDR3 is built from 13 residues. CDR1 SGDLS and CDR2 YYNGEE come from the germline V gene. V lost 4 bases, J lost 6 bases, and 13 bases lay in between. CDR3 DNA: TGTGCCAGCAGCCCCGGCTTGAGGGATGGCTACACCTTC. Its translation is CASSPGLRDGYTF.

V is TRBV11-2 and J is TRBJ2-5; no clear D. The CDR3 consists of 15 residues. V was clipped by 4 bases and J by 4 bases, with 16 bases between them. Per germline, CDR1 SGHAT and CDR2 FQNNGV. The CDR3 DNA follows: TGTGCCAGCAGCTCCGGTCGGGCGCCATCAGAGACCCAGTACTTC. Its protein product is CASSSGRAPSETQYF.

CDR3 nucleotide sequence: TGTGCCAGCAGCATACATAGCAATCAGCCCCAGCATTTT. Encoded protein: CASSIHSNQPQHF. This chain links TRBV12-3 or TRBV12-4 with TRBJ1-5; no clear D. This CDR3 comprises 13 residues. Trimming shortened V by 6 bases and J by 0 bases, and 6 bases separated the two germline ends.

The V and J genes are TRBV27 and TRBJ1-2, with D possibly being TRBD1 (6 bases). This CDR3 spans 13 amino acids. Germline V gives CDR1 MNHEY, CDR2 SMNVEV (reference sequence). The V gene lost 2 bases and the J gene lost 7 bases, with 11 bases spanning the gap. CDR3 residues: CASSLTGLGGYTF. The CDR3 DNA sequence: TGTGCCAGCAGTTTAACAGGGTTAGGTGGCTACACCTTC.

The chain employs TRBV30 and TRBJ1-1; unclear D gene. The germline V gene has CDR1 GTSNPN and CDR2 SVGIG (reference sequence). The CDR3 is 13 residues long. Trimming shortened V by 6 bases and J by 6 bases, and 17 bases separated the two germline ends. CDR3 nucleotide sequence: TGTGCCTGTGGGAGAGGCACGGCCGCTGAAGCTTTCTTT. It specifies CACGRGTAAEAFF.

The chain combines TRBV7-9 with TRBJ2-2; the D gene is possibly TRBD2 (7 bases). Between the trimmed V and J ends, which lost 5 bases and 4 bases, there was a span of 14 bases. This CDR3 is built from 15 residues. Germline CDR1 is SEHNR and CDR2 is FQNEAQ (reference sequence). The CDR3 spells CASSQGGGGTGELFF. CDR3 in DNA: TGTGCCAGCAGCCAAGGCGGGGGCGGCACCGGGGAGCTGTTTTTT.

The rearrangement links TRBV6-5 to TRBJ1-5; D ambiguous. The V gene's germline CDR1 is MNHEY and CDR2 SVGAGI. The CDR3 is 14 residues long. With 0 bases removed from V and 2 bases from J, the gap between germline ends came to 5 bases. CDR3 sequence reads: CASSYSSRNQPQHF. In nucleotides, the CDR3 is TGTGCCAGCAGTTACTCTTCCCGCAATCAGCCCCAGCATTTT.

The chain links TRBV7-9 to TRBJ2-7; 9 nucleotides align to TRBD2. J lost 5 bases, V lost 8 bases, and 13 bases had no gene match. The CDR3 has 15 residues. Germline CDR1 is SEHNR and CDR2 is FQNEAQ (reference sequence). The CDR3 DNA reads as TGTGCCAGCGAGGCTAGCGGGGCGACAGCCGACGAGCAGTACTTC. Amino acid sequence: CASEASGATADEQYF.

The genes are TRBV19 and TRBJ2-3; perhaps D is TRBD1 or TRBD2 (5 bases each). The CDR3 has 17 residues. Trimming shortened V by 4 bases and J by 5 bases, and 22 bases separated the two germline ends. Germline V gives CDR1 LNHDA, CDR2 SQIVND (reference sequence). This chain's CDR3 is CASSNFRSGTSGDTQYF. Written as DNA, the CDR3 is TGTGCCAGTAGTAATTTCCGGTCAGGGACGTCCGGAGATACGCAGTATTTT.

This clone has just a few counts. The J gene is TRBJ2-1, the V gene TRBV10-1, with 11 bases fitting TRBD2. CDR1 is WNHNN and CDR2 is SYGVQD in the germline V gene (reference sequence). The CDR3 has 14 amino acids. V lost 5 bases, J lost 7 bases, and 4 bases stayed unmatched. The CDR3 nucleotides read TGCGCCAGCAGTACTAGCGGGGGACTAAATGAGCAGTTCTTC. Its protein product is CASSTSGGLNEQFF.

The rearrangement links TRBV7-2 to TRBJ2-4; 12 positions match TRBD2. Germline V CDR1 and CDR2: SGHTA, FQGNSA. This CDR3 spans 17 amino acids. V lost 5 bases and J lost 6; bases outside the gene matches: 11. The CDR3 reads CASSLQLAGGWGNIQYF. For the CDR3, the DNA is TGTGCCAGCAGCCTCCAGCTAGCGGGAGGGTGGGGAAACATTCAGTACTTC.

The chain couples TRBV10-3 to TRBJ2-2, with a weak D call TRBD2 (5 bases). V gave up 8 bases and J gave up 1 base, with 8 bases separating them. Germline values: CDR1 ENHRY, CDR2 SYGVKD. The length of the CDR3 is 13 residues. In nucleotides, the CDR3 is TGTGCCATCCGACGGGAGAACACCGGGGAGCTGTTTTTT. Its translation: CAIRRENTGELFF.

V is TRBV6-2 or TRBV6-3 and J is TRBJ1-3; perhaps TRBD1 as D (5 bases). The CDR3 contains 16 residues. V was trimmed by 4 bases and J by 0 bases, leaving 13 bases between them. Germline V CDR1 and CDR2: MNHEY, SVGEGT. In nucleotides, the CDR3 is TGTGCCAGCAGTTCGGGACCGAACTTCTCTGGAAACACCATATATTTT. Amino acids: CASSSGPNFSGNTIYF.

The genes are TRBV5-6 and TRBJ2-7; D not resolved. The V gene lost 0 bases and the J gene lost 0 bases, with 7 bases spanning the gap. Germline loops: CDR1 SGHDT, CDR2 YYEEEE. The CDR3 extends over 14 amino acids. The CDR3: CASSLGSSSYEQYF. CDR3 nucleotide sequence: TGTGCCAGCAGCTTGGGAAGTAGCTCCTACGAGCAGTACTTC.

The chain combines TRBV5-6 with TRBJ2-2; 8 nucleotides line up with TRBD1. The V gene end was trimmed by 7 bases and the J gene end by 2 bases; junction bases not matched to a gene: 1. The CDR3 contains 13 residues. CDR1 and CDR2 (germline): SGHDT, YYEEEE. The CDR3 sequence is CASDRGNTGELFF. CDR3 coding DNA: TGTGCCAGCGACAGGGGCAACACCGGGGAGCTGTTTTTT.

J is TRBJ1-3 and V is TRBV6-2 or TRBV6-3; possibly TRBD1 for D (6 bases). Germline assignment: CDR1 MNHEY and CDR2 SVGEGT. The CDR3 has 17 amino acids. Trimming took 6 bases from V and 4 from J, leaving 22 bases between them. The CDR3, as DNA: TGTGCCAGCAGCACCCACGGGACAAGGGTACTCGGAAACACCATATATTTT. Translating it yields CASSTHGTRVLGNTIYF.

Only a few counts were recorded for this clone. The chain is built from TRBV18 and TRBJ2-7; D uncertain. Looked up from germline, CDR1 is KGHSH and CDR2 is LQKENI. Trimming took 0 bases from V and 4 from J, leaving 10 bases between them. The CDR3 contains 14 residues. CDR3 DNA: TGTGCCAGCTCACCACCTTCACCGATTTACGAGCAGTACTTC. Amino acid sequence: CASSPPSPIYEQYF.

The chain uses TRBV18 and TRBJ2-3; D call uncertain. CDR3 length: 16 amino acids. The germline V gene has CDR1 KGHSH and CDR2 LQKENI. The V end lost 5 bases, the J end lost 1 base, and 16 bases lay between the germline ends. CDR3 nucleotides: TGTGCCAGCTCAGCCGTTCACGGTACAGGCACAGATACGCAGTATTTT. Amino acid sequence: CASSAVHGTGTDTQYF.